This record looks at one TCR beta chain sequence and its context. Its antigen remains unidentified. No much larger clone is present one base from it, and per-base qualities are unavailable. Library preparation used the immunoSEQ multiplex PCR assay. In its TCRdb copy, this immuneACCESS table keeps in-frame sequences only and misses some clones. Where compared with another copy, unresolved V genes explain less than half of these, and the others have no known cause. The table for this sample lists approximately 82,000 clones; over 75% of them were counted only once. The ten largest clones add up to 20% to 25% of the sample. The data stem from a study of control samples from healthy donors and cancer patients (dated by TCRdb to between 2020 and 2021). V loses 2 bases of germline sequence and J loses 5 bases, and the interval between the two ends is 6 bases. The CDR3 starts with the cysteine, ends with the phenylalanine, and has 12 residues. Only the CDR3 region is kept as DNA, spanning 36 bases read in frame from base 1. In the germline V gene, CDR1 corresponds to MNHEY and CDR2 to SVGEGT.

This sequence uses TRBV6-2 or TRBV6-3 and TRBJ2-5; too little of a D gene remains to name it. The TCR was taken from a man aged 50 to 60 in good health. The sample comprised blood. The sequenced DNA: TGTGCCAGCAGTTACCCTCTGGAGACCCAGTACTTC. Its protein product is CASSYPLETQYF.